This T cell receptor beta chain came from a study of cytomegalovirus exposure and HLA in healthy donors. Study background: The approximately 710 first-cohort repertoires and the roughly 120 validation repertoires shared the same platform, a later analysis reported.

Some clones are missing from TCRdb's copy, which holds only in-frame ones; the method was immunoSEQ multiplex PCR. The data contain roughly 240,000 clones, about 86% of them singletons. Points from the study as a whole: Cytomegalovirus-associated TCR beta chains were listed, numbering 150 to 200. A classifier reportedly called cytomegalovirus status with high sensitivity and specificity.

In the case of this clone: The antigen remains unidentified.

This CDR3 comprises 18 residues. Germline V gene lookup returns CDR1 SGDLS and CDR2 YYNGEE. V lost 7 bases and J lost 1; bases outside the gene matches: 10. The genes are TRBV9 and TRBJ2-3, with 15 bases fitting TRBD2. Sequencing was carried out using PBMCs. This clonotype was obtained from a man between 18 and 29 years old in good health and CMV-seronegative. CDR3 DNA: TGTGCCAGCGACCCGGGACTAGCGGGGGGCCGGGGCACAGATACGCAGTATTTT. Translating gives CASDPGLAGGRGTDTQYF.